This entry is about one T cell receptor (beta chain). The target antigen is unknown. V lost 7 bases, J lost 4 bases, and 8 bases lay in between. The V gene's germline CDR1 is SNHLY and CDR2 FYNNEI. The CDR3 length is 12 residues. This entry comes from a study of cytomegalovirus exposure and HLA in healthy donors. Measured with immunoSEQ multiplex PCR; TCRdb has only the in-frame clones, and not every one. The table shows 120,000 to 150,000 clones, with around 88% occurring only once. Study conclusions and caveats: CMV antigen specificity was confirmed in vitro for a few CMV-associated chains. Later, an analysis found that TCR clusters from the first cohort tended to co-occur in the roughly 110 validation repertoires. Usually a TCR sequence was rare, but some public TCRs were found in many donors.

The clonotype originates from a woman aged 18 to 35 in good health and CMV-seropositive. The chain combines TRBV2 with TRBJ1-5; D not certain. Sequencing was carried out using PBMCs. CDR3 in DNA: TGTGCCAGCACCGACGGGAATCAGCCCCAGCATTTT. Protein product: CASTDGNQPQHF.